Listed here is a single TCR beta chain. Antigen unknown. These data belong to a study of shared clonotypes between healthy human individuals. TCRdb's table, derived via immunoSEQ multiplex PCR, lists solely in-frame clones and lacks some. The data hold over a million clones, with around 98.5% observed a single time. Trimming at V came to 5 bases and at J to 7 bases, leaving 7 bases not matched to a gene. The length of the CDR3 is 16 residues. Germline values: CDR1 SGHAT, CDR2 FQDESV (reference sequence). Broader study findings: Clonotypes shared by all four sorted-subset donors had higher generation probabilities than non-shared clonotypes. Naive subsets generally had larger estimated richness than memory subsets.

The sequence was obtained from a man aged 25-45 years in good health. The sample consisted of naive CD4+ T cells sorted from blood. Stated subset: CD45RA+ positively selected. This sequence joins TRBV11-1 and TRBJ2-2; 13 positions agree with TRBD2. This CDR3 reads CASSPTSGRVVGELFF. DNA of the CDR3: TGTGCCAGCAGCCCAACTAGCGGGAGGGTTGTCGGGGAGCTGTTTTTT. Based on the CDR3 plus reference TRBV11-1 and TRBJ2-2, the full variable domain is EAEVAQSPRYKITEKSQAVAFWCDPISGHATLYWYRQILGQGPELLVQFQDESVVDDSQLPKDRFSAERLKGVDSTLKIQPAELGDSAMYLCASSPTSGRVVGELFFGEGSRLTVL.